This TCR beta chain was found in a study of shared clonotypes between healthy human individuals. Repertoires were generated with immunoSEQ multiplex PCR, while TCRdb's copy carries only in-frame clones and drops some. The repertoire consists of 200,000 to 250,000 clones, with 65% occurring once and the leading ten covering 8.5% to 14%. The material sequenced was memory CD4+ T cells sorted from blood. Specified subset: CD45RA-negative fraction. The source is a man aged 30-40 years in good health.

The CDR3 reads CAISLKREMAYNEQFF. The CDR3 DNA follows: TGTGCCATCAGCCTAAAGCGGGAGATGGCCTACAATGAGCAGTTCTTC. V and J are TRBV10-3 and TRBJ2-1; 8 bases fit TRBD2. V lost 6 bases to trimming and J lost 2 bases; unmatched junction nucleotides: 9. The CDR3 length is 16 residues. The V gene's germline CDR1 is ENHRY and CDR2 SYGVKD.